The present T cell receptor (beta chain) was sequenced within a study of T cell clonality in common variable immunodeficiency. The CDR3 spans 12 residues. CDR1 is SEHNR, CDR2 FQNEAQ, per germline (reference sequence). The assay was immunoSEQ multiplex PCR, and TCRdb's table has in-frame clones only and misses some. The repertoire consists of 25,000 to 35,000 clones, none detected only once. As regards this clone: The sequence runs out 3 residues before the end of the CDR3; the remainder is reconstructed from the germline J gene.

Sequencing input: peripheral blood mononuclear cells. The clonotype was recovered from a person aged 18 to 75 in good health. This rearrangement joins TRBV7-9 to TRBJ1-2, with D uncertain. CDR3 protein: CASSLGVYDYTF. The sequenced part of the CDR3 DNA is TGTGCCAGCAGCTTAGGCGTCTACGAC. The entire variable domain, with the rest obtained from reference TRBV7-9 and TRBJ1-2, is as follows: DTGVSQNPRHKITKRGQNVTFRCDPISEHNRLYWYRQTLGQGPEFLTYFQNEAQLEKSRLLSDRFSAERPKGSFSTLEIQRTEQGDSAMYLCASSLGVYDYTFGSGTRLTVV.